What follows are 22 T cell receptor beta chains derived from one specimen sequenced in a study of cytomegalovirus exposure and HLA in healthy donors. Primers included in the PCR were 60 Vbeta and 13 Jbeta primers. This table comes from immunoSEQ multiplex PCR, and its TCRdb copy is limited to in-frame clones, with some not included. The listing contains around 44,000 clones. Sequenced sample: PBMCs. These receptors were collected from a male donor in good health and CMV-seropositive.

The chain recombines TRBV2 with TRBJ1-2; TRBD1 matches at 9 bases. CDR1 SNHLY and CDR2 FYNNEI come from the germline V gene. The CDR3 sequence is 14 residues long. V lost 8 bases and J lost 4; bases outside the gene matches: 8. The CDR3 bases are TGTGCCAGCCAGGGCCCGGGACAGGGCTATGGCTACACCTTC. Its protein product is CASQGPGQGYGYTF.

The J gene is TRBJ2-3, the V gene TRBV4-1; 7 positions match TRBD1. Germline assignment: CDR1 MGHRA and CDR2 YSYEKL. The CDR3 is 14 amino acids. With 4 bases clipped from V and 3 bases from J, the junction kept 4 bases outside the gene matches. DNA of the CDR3: TGCGCCAGCAGCCCCACAGGGGAAACAGATACGCAGTATTTT. Its protein is CASSPTGETDTQYF.

This rearrangement joins TRBV7-9 to TRBJ1-4, with TRBD1 as a possible D gene (6 bases). The germline V gene encodes CDR1 SEHNR and CDR2 FQNEAQ (reference sequence). This CDR3 region has 12 residues. V was shortened by 5 bases and J by 8 bases, with 9 bases between the two germline ends. The CDR3 region is CASSVGQEKLFF. In DNA, the CDR3 is TGTGCCAGCAGCGTCGGACAGGAAAAACTGTTTTTT. Drawing the rest from reference TRBV7-9 and TRBJ1-4, the complete variable domain is DTGVSQNPRHKITKRGQNVTFRCDPISEHNRLYWYRQTLGQGPEFLTYFQNEAQLEKSRLLSDRFSAERPKGSFSTLEIQRTEQGDSAMYLCASSVGQEKLFFGSGTQLSVL.

The chain carries TRBV10-2 and TRBJ2-2; 7 bases line up with TRBD1. Trimming cost V 8 bases and J 3 bases; bases outside gene matches: 6. This CDR3 has 14 amino acids. The germline gives CDR1 WSHSY, CDR2 SAAADI. The CDR3 DNA is TGCGCCAGCGAAGGGGACAGATACACCGGGGAGCTGTTTTTT. Protein product: CASEGDRYTGELFF.

J is TRBJ2-2 and V is TRBV7-2; D unresolved. CDR1 is SGHTA and CDR2 is FQGNSA in the germline V gene. The CDR3 has 12 residues. Trimming shortened V by 4 bases and J by 3 bases, and 3 bases separated the two germline ends. DNA for the CDR3: TGTGCCAGCAGCTCCTACACCGGGGAGCTGTTTTTT. Translation: CASSSYTGELFF.

The rearrangement joins TRBV11-2 to TRBJ2-5; TRBD1 agrees at 7 bases. The CDR3 is 15 residues long. Germline CDR1 reads SGHAT; CDR2 reads FQNNGV. After removal of 1 base from V and 0 bases from J, the junction contained 2 bases not matched to a gene. In DNA form, the CDR3 reads TGTGCCAGCAGCTTAGGGGACAGATACCAAGAGACCCAGTACTTC. Amino acid sequence: CASSLGDRYQETQYF. Full variable domain (missing parts from reference TRBV11-2 and TRBJ2-5): EAGVAQSPRYKIIEKRQSVAFWCNPISGHATLYWYQQILGQGPKLLIQFQNNGVVDDSQLPKDRFSAERLKGVDSTLKIQPAKLEDSAVYLCASSLGDRYQETQYFGPGTRLLVL.

The chain has TRBV6-6 and TRBJ2-3; maybe TRBD1 (6 bases). CDR1 is MNHNY and CDR2 is SVGAGI in the germline V gene (reference sequence). The V end lost 8 bases, the J end lost 1 base, and 10 bases lay between the germline ends. CDR3 size: 13 residues. The CDR3 protein is CASGAGGTDTQYF. The DNA for the CDR3 is TGTGCCAGCGGGGCAGGGGGCACAGATACGCAGTATTTT.

The rearrangement uses TRBV4-3 and TRBJ2-1, with 9 nucleotides matching TRBD2. After removal of 4 bases from V and 3 bases from J, the junction contained 4 bases not matched to a gene. Looked up from germline, CDR1 is LGHNA and CDR2 is YSLEER. The CDR3 consists of 15 residues. The CDR3 nucleotides are TGCGCCAGCAGCCCTGCGGGGGGGCTCTACAATGAGCAGTTCTTC. This translates into CASSPAGGLYNEQFF.

This chain's CDR3 is CASSQELAGGPIEQFF. CDR3 in DNA: TGTGCCAGCAGCCAGGAACTAGCGGGGGGGCCTATTGAGCAGTTCTTC. The chain is built from TRBV14 and TRBJ2-1; 13 positions match TRBD2. The germline gives CDR1 SGHDN, CDR2 FVKESK. CDR3 length: 16 residues. Germline trimming cut 3 bases from V and 9 bases from J; bases unmatched to any gene: 8.

V usage is TRBV5-1 and J usage is TRBJ2-7; a possible D gene is TRBD1 (5 bases). The CDR3 consists of 14 residues. Per germline, CDR1 SGHRS and CDR2 YFSETQ. Trimming took off 4 bases at V and 5 bases at J, with 16 bases between the two ends. The chain's CDR3 is CASSGWTRGHEQYF. The CDR3 bases are TGCGCCAGCAGCGGATGGACAAGGGGTCACGAGCAGTACTTC.

Here the CDR3 reads CASASRGYNEQFF. The CDR3 nucleotides read TGTGCCAGCGCCTCCCGGGGGTACAATGAGCAGTTCTTC. The rearrangement joins TRBV6-1 to TRBJ2-1; perhaps TRBD2 as D (6 bases). CDR1 and CDR2 (germline): MNHNS, SASEGT. Trimming removed 8 bases at V and 4 bases at J, with 12 bases between. CDR3 length: 13 residues.

This chain uses TRBV6-1 with TRBJ1-2; tentatively, D is TRBD1 (5 bases). The CDR3 runs to 14 residues. V shed 0 bases and J shed 8 bases, with 13 bases lying between them. Germline V gene lookup returns CDR1 MNHNS and CDR2 SASEGT. The CDR3 region has the DNA TGTGCCAGCAGTGAAGCGGGGCGCGTTGTAGGCTACACCTTC. Translation: CASSEAGRVVGYTF.

The chain is built from TRBV6-5 and TRBJ2-3; 7 nucleotides match TRBD2. V shed 8 bases, J shed 1 base, and the junction held 3 bases outside the gene matches. Germline V gene data show CDR1 as MNHEY and CDR2 as SVGAGI. This CDR3 is 13 amino acids long. The CDR3 reads CASAGGGTDTQYF. In DNA, the CDR3 is TGTGCCAGCGCTGGGGGGGGCACAGATACGCAGTATTTT.

The V call is TRBV29-1, the J call TRBJ2-1; TRBD2 aligns across 14 bases. This CDR3 is built from 15 residues. With V trimmed by 3 bases and J by 9 bases, 7 bases remained unmatched. CDR1 and CDR2 (germline): SQVTM, ANQGSEA. CDR3 DNA sequence: TGCAGCGTTGAGGGGACTAGCGGGGGACGCGGTGAGCAGTTCTTC. Translated: CSVEGTSGGRGEQFF.

In DNA, the CDR3 is TGTGCCAGCAGCCTGGGACAGGGGGGAATCCAAGAGACCCAGTACTTC. Its protein is CASSLGQGGIQETQYF. This chain uses TRBV7-3 with TRBJ2-5; 11 bases map to TRBD1. The V gene's germline CDR1 is SGHTA and CDR2 FQGTGA. The CDR3 has 16 residues. Trimming took 5 bases from V and 1 from J; bases not matched to a gene: 6.

In nucleotides, the CDR3 is TGCGCCAGCAGTTCAGCAGGGGGTCGTCTGGAGACCCAGTACTTC. Encoded protein: CASSSAGGRLETQYF. This sequence joins TRBV5-1 and TRBJ2-5; 7 nucleotides align to TRBD1. Germline V gene lookup returns CDR1 SGHRS and CDR2 YFSETQ. V lost 5 bases to trimming and J lost 5 bases; unmatched junction nucleotides: 12. This CDR3 has 15 residues.

The rearrangement links TRBV5-4 to TRBJ2-2; 15 bases are a match to TRBD2. Germline assignment: CDR1 SGHNT and CDR2 YYREEE (reference sequence). The trim removed 1 base at V and 5 bases at J, leaving 6 bases unmatched. The CDR3 runs 18 residues. The CDR3 DNA is TGTGCCAGCAGCTTGAGGACTAGCGGGGGGGCGAGAACCGGGGAGCTGTTTTTT. Translation: CASSLRTSGGARTGELFF.

The chain employs TRBV5-1 and TRBJ2-1; 7 bases agree with TRBD2. This CDR3 comprises 16 residues. Germline CDR1 is SGHRS and CDR2 is YFSETQ. V dropped 6 bases and J dropped 0; count of bases not matched to a gene: 9. The CDR3 here is CASTLGGSSSYNEQFF. CDR3 DNA sequence: TGCGCCAGCACTCTGGGGGGGTCAAGCTCCTACAATGAGCAGTTCTTC.

V and J are TRBV7-3 and TRBJ1-4; TRBD1 might be the D (6 bases). Deletions cut 2 bases from V and 7 bases from J, with 17 bases between. The CDR3 length is 16 residues. Germline CDR1 and CDR2: SGHTA and FQGTGA. The CDR3 sequence: CASSLGEGVFGEKLFF. Written as DNA, the CDR3 is TGTGCCAGCAGCTTAGGGGAGGGGGTTTTTGGTGAAAAACTGTTTTTT.

The chain carries TRBV7-2 and TRBJ2-3; no definite D call. Germline V CDR1 and CDR2: SGHTA, FQGNSA. Trimming removed 2 bases at V and 2 bases at J, with 11 bases between. This CDR3 spans 15 amino acids. Here the CDR3 reads CASSLLIRYTDTQYF. The CDR3 nucleotides read TGTGCCAGCAGCTTACTGATCCGGTACACAGATACGCAGTATTTT.

The chain couples TRBV2 to TRBJ2-7; 8 bases line up with TRBD1. V dropped 6 bases and J dropped 3; count of bases not matched to a gene: 10. CDR1 and CDR2 (germline): SNHLY, FYNNEI. This CDR3 is built from 15 residues. CDR3 in amino acids: CASSAGTGWGYEQYF. The CDR3 nucleotides are TGTGCCAGCAGCGCCGGGACAGGCTGGGGCTACGAGCAGTACTTC.

The chain carries TRBV25-1 and TRBJ2-7; D gene unclear. The CDR3 spans 12 residues. The germline V gene encodes CDR1 MGHDK and CDR2 SYGVNS. The ends were cut back, 6 bases at V and 6 bases at J, with 12 bases in the middle. CDR3 amino acids: CASSDARGEQYF. Written as DNA, the CDR3 is TGTGCCAGCAGCGACGCCCGCGGCGAGCAGTACTTC.